This TCR beta chain stems from a study of blood T cell repertoires in COVID-19. Study information: COVID-19 samples from acute and convalescent phases originated in the United States, Italy and Spain. T cells, B-cell-depleted T cells, or PBMCs supplied cDNA or gDNA.

Original processing methods: Nucleated cell number was recorded as an estimate derived from reference gene primer amplification. Method: immunoSEQ multiplex PCR; TCRdb's copy keeps in-frame clones and lacks some. The DNA gave D and trimming, while V, J and clone size come from that table. The table has 110,000 or so clones, about nine tenths seen once. The receptor's source is a human donor in a cohort sampled during active COVID-19. Source material: peripheral blood.

CDR3 DNA sequence: TGCAGCGTTTTTGGACGGGAAGCGAGAGATGGCTACACCTTC. Residues: CSVFGREARDGYTF. The rearrangement joins TRBV29-1 to TRBJ1-2; D call uncertain. Germline loops: CDR1 SQVTM, CDR2 ANQGSEA. The ends were cut back, 5 bases at V and 6 bases at J, with 19 bases in the middle. The CDR3 has 14 amino acids.